This TCR beta chain was identified in a study of blood T cell repertoires in COVID-19. Assay used: immunoSEQ multiplex PCR; TCRdb lists only in-frame clones, some missing. This table has hundreds of thousands of clones, roughly 85% appearing once. The sequenced sample consisted of peripheral blood. The source is a woman in her twenties or thirties with active or convalescent COVID-19.

Written as DNA, the CDR3 is TGTGCCAGTATAAGGACAGGGGGGTATAGCAATCAGCCCCAGCATTTT. Translated, it gives CASIRTGGYSNQPQHF. The V call is TRBV19, the J call TRBJ1-5; 10 nucleotides align to TRBD1. Germline values: CDR1 LNHDA, CDR2 SQIVND (reference sequence). The CDR3 contains 16 residues. The J segment lost 0 bases and the V segment lost 7 bases, leaving 6 bases of the junction unmatched. The complete variable domain, with remaining parts taken from reference TRBV19 and TRBJ1-5, reads DGGITQSPKYLFRKEGQNVTLSCEQNLNHDAMYWYRQDPGQGLRLIYYSQIVNDFQKGDIAEGYSVSREKKESFPLTVTSAQKNPTAFYLCASIRTGGYSNQPQHFGDGTRLSIL.